This TCR beta chain came from a study of PD-1 blockade in classical Hodgkin lymphoma. Study conclusions and caveats: Newly diagnosed patients reportedly trailed healthy donors in baseline TCR diversity. Diversity similar to that of newly diagnosed patients was seen at baseline in complete responders. No one has yet defined what causes the repertoire differences, which may be disease activity or prior therapy. Individuals who commenced nivolumab within less than 1 year of ASCT were excluded.

Some clones are missing from TCRdb's copy, which holds only in-frame ones; the method was immunoSEQ multiplex PCR. Altogether about 90,000 clones are present, 90% being singletons, with the ten largest covering about 2.9%. Time point indicated: cycle 4 day 1 (C4D1), after six to seven weeks of nivolumab. Relapses following autologous stem cell transplantation were seen in all patients, with brentuximab vedotin exposure varying. Per germline, CDR1 MNHNS and CDR2 SASEGT. The CDR3 spans 14 residues. The germline V and J ends were trimmed by 7 bases and 2 bases, with 13 bases remaining between them. As to this clone: No antigen is known for it.

This receptor was identified in a human donor with classical Hodgkin lymphoma. V and J are TRBV6-1 and TRBJ2-3, with D perhaps TRBD2 (5 bases). The input for sequencing was peripheral blood mononuclear cells (PBMCs), taken before the fourth cycle of nivolumab. CDR3 sequence reads: CASTREEFTDTQYF. The CDR3 DNA reads as TGTGCCAGCACGAGGGAAGAATTCACAGATACGCAGTATTTT.